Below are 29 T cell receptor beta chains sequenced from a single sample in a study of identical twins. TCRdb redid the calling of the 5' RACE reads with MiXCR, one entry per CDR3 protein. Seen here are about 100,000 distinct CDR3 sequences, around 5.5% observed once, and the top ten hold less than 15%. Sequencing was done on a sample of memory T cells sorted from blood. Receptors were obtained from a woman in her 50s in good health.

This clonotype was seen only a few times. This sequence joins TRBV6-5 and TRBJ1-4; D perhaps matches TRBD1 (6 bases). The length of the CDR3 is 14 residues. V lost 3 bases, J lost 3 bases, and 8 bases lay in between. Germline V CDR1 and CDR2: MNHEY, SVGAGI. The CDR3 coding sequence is TGTGCCAGCAGTTATGCAGGGGCTAATGAAAAACTGTTTTTT. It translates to CASSYAGANEKLFF.

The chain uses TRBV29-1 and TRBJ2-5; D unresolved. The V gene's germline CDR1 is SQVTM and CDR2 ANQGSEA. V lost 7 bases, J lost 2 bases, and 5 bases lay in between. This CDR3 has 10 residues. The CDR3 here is CSDIQETQYF. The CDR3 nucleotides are TGCAGCGATATACAAGAGACCCAGTACTTC.

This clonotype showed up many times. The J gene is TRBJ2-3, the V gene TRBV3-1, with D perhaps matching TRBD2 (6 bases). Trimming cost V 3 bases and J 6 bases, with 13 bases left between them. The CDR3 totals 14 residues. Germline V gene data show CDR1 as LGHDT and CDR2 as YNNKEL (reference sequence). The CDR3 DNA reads TGTGCCAGCAGCCATTTGACTAGTTGGGATACGCAGTATTTT. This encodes CASSHLTSWDTQYF.

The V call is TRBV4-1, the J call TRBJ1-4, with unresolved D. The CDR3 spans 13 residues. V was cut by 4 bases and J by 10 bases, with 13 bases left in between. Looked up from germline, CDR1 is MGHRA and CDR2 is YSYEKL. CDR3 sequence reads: CASSLLTGGKLFF. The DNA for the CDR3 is TGCGCCAGCAGCCTCTTAACGGGTGGAAAACTGTTTTTT.

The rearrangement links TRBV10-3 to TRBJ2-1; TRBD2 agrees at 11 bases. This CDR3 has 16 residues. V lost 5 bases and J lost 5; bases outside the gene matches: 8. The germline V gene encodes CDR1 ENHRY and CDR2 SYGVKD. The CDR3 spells CAISSPGTSGNNEQFF. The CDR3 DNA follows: TGTGCCATCAGTAGTCCCGGGACTAGCGGAAACAATGAGCAGTTCTTC.

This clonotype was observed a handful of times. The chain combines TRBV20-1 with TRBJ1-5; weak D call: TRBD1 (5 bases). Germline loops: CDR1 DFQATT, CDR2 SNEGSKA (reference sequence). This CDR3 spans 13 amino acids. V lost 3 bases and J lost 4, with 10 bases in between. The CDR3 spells CSARWGPNQPQHF. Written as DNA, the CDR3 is TGCAGTGCTAGGTGGGGCCCTAATCAGCCCCAGCATTTT.

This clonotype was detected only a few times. CDR3 nucleotides: TGTGCCAGCAGCCAAAGTCCTTCAGAGACCCAGTACTTC. Protein: CASSQSPSETQYF. The chain uses TRBV3-1 and TRBJ2-5; no reliable D call. This CDR3 is built from 13 residues. With 2 bases removed from V and 4 bases from J, the gap between germline ends came to 8 bases. Germline V CDR1 and CDR2: LGHDT, YNNKEL (reference sequence).

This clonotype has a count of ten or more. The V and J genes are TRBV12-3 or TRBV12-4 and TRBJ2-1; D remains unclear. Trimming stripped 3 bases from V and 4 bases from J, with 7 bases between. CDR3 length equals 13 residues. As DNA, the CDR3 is TGTGCCAGCAGTTTTTCCCATTACAATGAGCAGTTCTTC. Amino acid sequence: CASSFSHYNEQFF.

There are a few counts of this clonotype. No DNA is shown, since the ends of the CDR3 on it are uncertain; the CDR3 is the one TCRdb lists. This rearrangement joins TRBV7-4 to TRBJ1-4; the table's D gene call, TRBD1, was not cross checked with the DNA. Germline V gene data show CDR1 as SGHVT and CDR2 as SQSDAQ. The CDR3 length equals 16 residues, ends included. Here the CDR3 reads CASSLGRDRGKKNCFF.

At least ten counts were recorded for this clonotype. In DNA, the CDR3 is TGTGCCAGCAGCCTGCGACAGAGGCAGTTCTTC. This translates into CASSLRQRQFF. The chain is built from TRBV3-1 and TRBJ2-1, with D perhaps TRBD1 (5 bases). V was pared by 4 bases and J by 12 bases, with 10 bases between. Germline CDR1 is LGHDT and CDR2 is YNNKEL (reference sequence). CDR3 length: 11 residues.

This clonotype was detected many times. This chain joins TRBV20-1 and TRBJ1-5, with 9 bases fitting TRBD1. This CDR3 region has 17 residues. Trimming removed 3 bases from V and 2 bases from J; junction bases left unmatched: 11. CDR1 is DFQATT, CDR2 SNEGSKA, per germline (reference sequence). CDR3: CSARQPNRGLGNQPQHF. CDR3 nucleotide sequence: TGCAGTGCTAGGCAACCGAACAGGGGGCTGGGCAATCAGCCCCAGCATTTT.

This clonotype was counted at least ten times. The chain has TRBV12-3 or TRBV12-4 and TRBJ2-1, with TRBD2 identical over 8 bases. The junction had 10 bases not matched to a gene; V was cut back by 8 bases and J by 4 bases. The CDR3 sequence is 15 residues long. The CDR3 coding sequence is TGTGCCAGCGGCTCCGGGGCGGGGGGATACAATGAGCAGTTCTTC. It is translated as CASGSGAGGYNEQFF.

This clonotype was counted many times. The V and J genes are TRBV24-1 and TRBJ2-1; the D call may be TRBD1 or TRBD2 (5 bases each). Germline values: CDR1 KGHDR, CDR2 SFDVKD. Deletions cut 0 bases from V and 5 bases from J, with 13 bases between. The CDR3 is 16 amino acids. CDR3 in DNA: TGTGCCACCAGTGATTTGCGAGGGTCCAGGGACAATGAGCAGTTCTTC. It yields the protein CATSDLRGSRDNEQFF.

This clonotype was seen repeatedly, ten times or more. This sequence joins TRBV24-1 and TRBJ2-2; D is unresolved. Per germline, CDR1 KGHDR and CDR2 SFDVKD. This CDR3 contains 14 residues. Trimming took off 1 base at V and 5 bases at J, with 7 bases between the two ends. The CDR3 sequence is CATSDLTVTGELFF. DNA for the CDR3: TGTGCCACCAGTGATTTAACGGTTACCGGGGAGCTGTTTTTT.

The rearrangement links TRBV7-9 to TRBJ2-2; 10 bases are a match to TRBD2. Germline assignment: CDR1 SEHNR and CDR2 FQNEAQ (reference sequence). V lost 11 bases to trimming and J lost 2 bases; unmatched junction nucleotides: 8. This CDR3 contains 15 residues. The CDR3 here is CAGEREGLNTGELFF. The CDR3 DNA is TGTGCCGGCGAGCGGGAGGGCCTAAACACCGGGGAGCTGTTTTTT. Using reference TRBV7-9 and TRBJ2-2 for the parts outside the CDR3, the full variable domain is DTGVSQNPRHKITKRGQNVTFRCDPISEHNRLYWYRQTLGQGPEFLTYFQNEAQLEKSRLLSDRFSAERPKGSFSTLEIQRTEQGDSAMYLCAGEREGLNTGELFFGEGSRLTVL.

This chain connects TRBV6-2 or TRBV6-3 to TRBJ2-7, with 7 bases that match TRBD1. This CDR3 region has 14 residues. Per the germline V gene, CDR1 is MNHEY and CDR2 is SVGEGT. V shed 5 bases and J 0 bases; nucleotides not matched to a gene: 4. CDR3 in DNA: TGTGCCAGCAGTACGGCAGGGGGCTCCTACGAGCAGTACGTC. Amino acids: CASSTAGGSYEQYV.

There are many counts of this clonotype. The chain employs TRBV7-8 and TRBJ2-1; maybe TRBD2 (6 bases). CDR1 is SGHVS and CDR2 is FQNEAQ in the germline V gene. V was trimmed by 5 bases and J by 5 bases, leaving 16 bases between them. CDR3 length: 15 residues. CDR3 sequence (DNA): TGTGCCAGCAGCCCCCGGGACTGGAACGACAATGAGCAGTTCTTC. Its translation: CASSPRDWNDNEQFF.

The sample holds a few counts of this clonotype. The CDR3 region is CASSVPGLEEQFF. CDR3 nucleotides: TGTGCCAGTAGTGTGCCGGGACTGGAGGAGCAGTTCTTC. The gene calls are TRBV19 and TRBJ2-1, with D possibly matching TRBD2 (6 bases). The CDR3 runs to 13 residues. Trimming removed 5 bases at V and 10 bases at J, with 15 bases between. Germline CDR1 reads LNHDA; CDR2 reads SQIVND (reference sequence). Variable domain in full (rest from reference TRBV19 and TRBJ2-1): DGGITQSPKYLFRKEGQNVTLSCEQNLNHDAMYWYRQDPGQGLRLIYYSQIVNDFQKGDIAEGYSVSREKKESFPLTVTSAQKNPTAFYLCASSVPGLEEQFFGPGTRLTVL.

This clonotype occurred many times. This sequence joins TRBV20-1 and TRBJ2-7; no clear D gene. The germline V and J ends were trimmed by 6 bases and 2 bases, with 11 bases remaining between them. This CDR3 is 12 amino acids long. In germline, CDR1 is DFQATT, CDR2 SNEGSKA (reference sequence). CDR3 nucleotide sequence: TGCAGTGCCTCTCTAGGAACCTACGAGCAGTACTTC. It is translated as CSASLGTYEQYF.

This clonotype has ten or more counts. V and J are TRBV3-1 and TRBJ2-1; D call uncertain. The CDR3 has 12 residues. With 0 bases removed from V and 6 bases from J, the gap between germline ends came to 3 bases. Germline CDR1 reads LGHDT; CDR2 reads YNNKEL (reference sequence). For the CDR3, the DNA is TGTGCCAGCAGCCAAGACTCCAATGAGCAGTTCTTC. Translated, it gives CASSQDSNEQFF.

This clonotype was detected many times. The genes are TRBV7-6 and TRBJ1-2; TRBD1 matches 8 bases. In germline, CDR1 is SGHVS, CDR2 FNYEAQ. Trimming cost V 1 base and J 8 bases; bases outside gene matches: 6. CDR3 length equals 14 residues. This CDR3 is CASSLDDRGRGYTF. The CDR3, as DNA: TGTGCCAGCAGCTTAGATGACAGGGGACGGGGCTACACCTTC.

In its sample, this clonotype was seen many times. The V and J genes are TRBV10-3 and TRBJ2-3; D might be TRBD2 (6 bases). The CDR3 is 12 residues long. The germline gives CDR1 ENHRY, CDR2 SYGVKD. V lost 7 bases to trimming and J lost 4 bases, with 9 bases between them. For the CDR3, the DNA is TGTGCCATCAAACGGGAGCCAGATACGCAGTATTTT. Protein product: CAIKREPDTQYF.

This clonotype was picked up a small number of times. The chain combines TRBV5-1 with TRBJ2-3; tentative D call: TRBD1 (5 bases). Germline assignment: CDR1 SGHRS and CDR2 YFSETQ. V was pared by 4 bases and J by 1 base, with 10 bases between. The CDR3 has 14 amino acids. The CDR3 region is CASSIGVGTDTQYF. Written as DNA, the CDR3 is TGCGCCAGCAGCATAGGGGTGGGCACAGATACGCAGTATTTT. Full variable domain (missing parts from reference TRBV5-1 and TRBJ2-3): KAGVTQTPRYLIKTRGQQVTLSCSPISGHRSVSWYQQTPGQGLQFLFEYFSETQRNKGNFPGRFSGRQFSNSRSEMNVSTLELGDSALYLCASSIGVGTDTQYFGPGTRLTVL.

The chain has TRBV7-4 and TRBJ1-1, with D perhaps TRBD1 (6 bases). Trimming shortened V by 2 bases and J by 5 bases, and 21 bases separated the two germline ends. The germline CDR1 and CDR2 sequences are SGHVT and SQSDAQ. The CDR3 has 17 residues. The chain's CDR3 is CASSLYRVTGRRTEAFF. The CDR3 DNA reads TGTGCCAGCAGCTTATACAGGGTCACAGGGAGGAGGACTGAAGCTTTCTTT.

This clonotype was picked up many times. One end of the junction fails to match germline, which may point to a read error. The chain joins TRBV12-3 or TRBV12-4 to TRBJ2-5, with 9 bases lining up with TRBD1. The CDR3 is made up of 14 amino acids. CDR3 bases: TGTGCCAGCGGGACAGGGATGGGGCAAGGGACCCAGTACTTC. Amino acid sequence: CASGTGMGQGTQYF.

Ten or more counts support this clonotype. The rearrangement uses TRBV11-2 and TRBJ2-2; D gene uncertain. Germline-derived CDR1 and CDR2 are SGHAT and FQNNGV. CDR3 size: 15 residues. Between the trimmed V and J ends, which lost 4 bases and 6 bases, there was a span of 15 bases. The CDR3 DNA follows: TGTGCCAGCAGCTCCACCCTCACGGCCGCCGGGGAGCTGTTTTTT. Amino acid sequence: CASSSTLTAAGELFF.

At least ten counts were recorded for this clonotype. The CDR3 DNA reads as TGTGCCAGCAGCTCCGGGACAAAAACTGAAGCTTTCTTT. Amino acid sequence: CASSSGTKTEAFF. The chain employs TRBV6-5 and TRBJ1-1, with D perhaps matching TRBD1 (6 bases). The germline CDR1 and CDR2 sequences are MNHEY and SVGAGI. Trimming pared 6 bases from V and 5 bases from J, leaving 13 bases between. The CDR3 has 13 amino acids.

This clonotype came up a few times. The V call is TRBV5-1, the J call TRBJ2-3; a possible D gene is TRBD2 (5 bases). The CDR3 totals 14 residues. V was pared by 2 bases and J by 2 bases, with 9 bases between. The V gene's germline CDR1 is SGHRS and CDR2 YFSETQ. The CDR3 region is CASSFEGVTDTQYF. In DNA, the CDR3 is TGCGCCAGCAGCTTCGAGGGTGTCACAGATACGCAGTATTTT. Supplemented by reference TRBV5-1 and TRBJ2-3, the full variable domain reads KAGVTQTPRYLIKTRGQQVTLSCSPISGHRSVSWYQQTPGQGLQFLFEYFSETQRNKGNFPGRFSGRQFSNSRSEMNVSTLELGDSALYLCASSFEGVTDTQYFGPGTRLTVL.

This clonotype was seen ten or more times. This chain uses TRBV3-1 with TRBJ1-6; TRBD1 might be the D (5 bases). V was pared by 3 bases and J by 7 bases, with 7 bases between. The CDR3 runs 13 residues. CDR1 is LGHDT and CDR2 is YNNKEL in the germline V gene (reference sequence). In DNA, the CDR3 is TGTGCCAGCAGCCACGGGGCGAATTCACCCCTCCACTTT. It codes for CASSHGANSPLHF.